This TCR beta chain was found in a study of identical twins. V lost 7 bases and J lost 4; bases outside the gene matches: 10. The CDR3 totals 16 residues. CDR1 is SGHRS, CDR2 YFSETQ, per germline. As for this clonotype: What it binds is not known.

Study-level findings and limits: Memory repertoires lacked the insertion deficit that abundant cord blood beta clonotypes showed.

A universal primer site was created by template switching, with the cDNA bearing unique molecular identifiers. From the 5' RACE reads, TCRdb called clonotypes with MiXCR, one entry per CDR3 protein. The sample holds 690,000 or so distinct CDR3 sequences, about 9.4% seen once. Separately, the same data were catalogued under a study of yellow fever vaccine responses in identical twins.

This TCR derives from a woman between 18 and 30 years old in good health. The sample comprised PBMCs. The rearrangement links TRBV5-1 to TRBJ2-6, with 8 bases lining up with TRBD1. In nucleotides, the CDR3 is TGCGCCAGCGGATCCGGACAGGGAGCCGGGGCCAACGTCCTGACTTTC. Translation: CASGSGQGAGANVLTF.